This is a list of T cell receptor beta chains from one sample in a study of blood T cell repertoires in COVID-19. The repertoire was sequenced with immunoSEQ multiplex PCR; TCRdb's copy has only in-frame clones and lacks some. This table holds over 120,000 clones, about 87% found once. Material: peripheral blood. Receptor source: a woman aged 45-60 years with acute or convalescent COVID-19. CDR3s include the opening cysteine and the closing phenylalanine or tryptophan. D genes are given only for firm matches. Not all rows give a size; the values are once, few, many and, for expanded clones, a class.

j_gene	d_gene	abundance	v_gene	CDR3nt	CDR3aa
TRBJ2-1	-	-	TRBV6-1	TGTGCCAGCAGTGACCCGGGACTTAATATCAATGAGCAGTTCTTC	CASSDPGLNINEQFF
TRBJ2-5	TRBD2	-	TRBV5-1	TGCGCCAGCAGCCCTGGACTAGCTCAAGAGACCCAGTACTTC	CASSPGLAQETQYF
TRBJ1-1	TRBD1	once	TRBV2	TGTGCCAGCAGTGACCGGACAGGGGGCGTATTAACGGAAGCTTTCTTT	CASSDRTGGVLTEAFF
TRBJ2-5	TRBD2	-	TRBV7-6	TGTGCCAGCAGCCCGAGGACTAGCGGGTCTTCCCAAGAGACCCAGTACTTC	CASSPRTSGSSQETQYF
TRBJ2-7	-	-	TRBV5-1	TGCGCCAGCAGCTTGCGGTTCGGAGATTTGGGGGGCGAGCAGTACTTC	CASSLRFGDLGGEQYF
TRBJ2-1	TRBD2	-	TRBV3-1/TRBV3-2	TGTGCCAGCAGCCCCCTGGGAGGGTTGCTCAATGAGCAGTTCTTC	CASSPLGGLLNEQFF
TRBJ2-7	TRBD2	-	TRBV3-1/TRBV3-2	TGTGCCAGTTCCCTCCTAGCGGGAATCAACGAGCAGTACTTC	CASSLLAGINEQYF
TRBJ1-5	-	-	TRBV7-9	TGTGCCAGCAGCGAGGTAGCGGGGAATCAGCCCCAGCATTTT	CASSEVAGNQPQHF
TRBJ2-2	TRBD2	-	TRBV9	TGTGCCAGCAGCGTAGGCCGCGGGGGGTACACCGGGGAGCTGTTTTTT	CASSVGRGGYTGELFF
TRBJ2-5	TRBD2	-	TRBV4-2	TGTGCCAGCAGCCAAGTCGGGACTAGCGCGAAAGAGACCCAGTACTTC	CASSQVGTSAKETQYF
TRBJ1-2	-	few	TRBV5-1	TGCGCCAGCAGCTTCCTCGGGGAAGCCTATGGCTACACCTTC	CASSFLGEAYGYTF
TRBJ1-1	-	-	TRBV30	TGTGCCTGGAGGGGGACACATGAAGCTTTCTTT	CAWRGTHEAFF
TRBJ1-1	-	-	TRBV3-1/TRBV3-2	TGTGCCAGCAGCTGGGACACCTACACTGAAGCTTTCTTT	CASSWDTYTEAFF
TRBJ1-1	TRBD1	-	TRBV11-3	TGTGCCAGCAGCTCTGGGACAGGGGGCGCTCAAGCTTTCTTT	CASSSGTGGAQAFF
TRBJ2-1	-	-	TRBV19	TGTGCCAGTACGGAATTAGGGAGCTCCTACAATGAGCAGTTCTTC	CASTELGSSYNEQFF
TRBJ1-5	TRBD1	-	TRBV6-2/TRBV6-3	TGTGCCAGCAGTTACTTCGGGACAGTGTCGGATCAGCCCCAGCATTTT	CASSYFGTVSDQPQHF
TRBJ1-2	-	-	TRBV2	TGTGCCAGCAAAGGGACTGATTTCTATGGCTACACCTTC	CASKGTDFYGYTF
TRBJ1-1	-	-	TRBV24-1	TGTGCCACCAGTGTTGACTCTGGGGGGGTTCGAAGAACTGAAGCTTTCTTT	CATSVDSGGVRRTEAFF
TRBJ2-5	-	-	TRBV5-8	TGTGCCAGCAGCTTGGCCACAGAAGAGACCCAGTACTTC	CASSLATEETQYF
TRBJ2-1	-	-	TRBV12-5	TGTGCTAGTGGTTTGGACGACCTTCAGGGGTCCCCCTTATTCAATGAGCAGTTCTTC	CASGLDDLQGSPLFNEQFF
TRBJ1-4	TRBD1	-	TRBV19	TGTGCCAGTAGTATAGGTGGGACAGGGTACGAAAAACTGTTTTTT	CASSIGGTGYEKLFF
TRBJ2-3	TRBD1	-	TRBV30	TGTGCCTGGAGTGAATGGACAGGGATTACAGATACGCAGTATTTT	CAWSEWTGITDTQYF
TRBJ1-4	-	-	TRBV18	TGTGCCAGCTCATTCGGAGCGGGGGGTAATGAAAAACTGTTTTTT	CASSFGAGGNEKLFF
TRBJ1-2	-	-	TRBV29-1	TGCAGCGTTTTTCCCGAGGCCTATGGCTACACCTTC	CSVFPEAYGYTF
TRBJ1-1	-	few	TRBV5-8	TGTGCCAGCAATCGGGGAGGGGTAGCTTTCTTT	CASNRGGVAFF
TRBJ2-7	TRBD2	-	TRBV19	TGTGCCAGTAGTAACCCAAGCGGGGGAACTTACGAGCAGTACTTC	CASSNPSGGTYEQYF
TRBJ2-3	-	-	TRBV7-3	TGTGCCAGCAGCTTCGACAGATTAGATACGCAGTATTTT	CASSFDRLDTQYF
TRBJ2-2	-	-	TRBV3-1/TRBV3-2	TGTGCCAGCAGCCAGGGGCCCGGGGAGCTGTTTTTT	CASSQGPGELFF
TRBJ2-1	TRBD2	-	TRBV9	TGTGCCAGCAGCGCCCGAGGGACTAGCGGGAGAGCTGAGCAGTTCTTC	CASSARGTSGRAEQFF
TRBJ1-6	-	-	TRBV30	TGTGCCTGGAGTGCCGGGACAAATAATTCACCCCTCCACTTT	CAWSAGTNNSPLHF
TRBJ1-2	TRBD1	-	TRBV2	TGTGCCAGCAGCGCCGGGACAGGGGGTGGCTACACCTTC	CASSAGTGGGYTF
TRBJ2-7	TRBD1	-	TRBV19	TGTGCCAGTAGTAACCCCGCCAGGGGGCGATCCTACGAGCAGTACTTC	CASSNPARGRSYEQYF
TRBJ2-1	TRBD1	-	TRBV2	TGTGCAACCGTTCGGGCAGGGGGCCCCCAGCGGACTAACAATGAGCAGTTCTTC	CATVRAGGPQRTNNEQFF
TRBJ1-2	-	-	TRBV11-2	TGTGCCAGCAGCACAACGAAGGGGGACTACACCTTC	CASSTTKGDYTF
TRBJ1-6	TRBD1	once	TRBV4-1	TGCGCCAGCAGCCGAGCCGGGACAGGGGGCGATTCACCCCTCCACTTT	CASSRAGTGGDSPLHF
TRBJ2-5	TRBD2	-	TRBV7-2	TGTGCCAGCAGCTTGAGTTGGGCGGGGGGGCGAGAGACCCAGTACTTC	CASSLSWAGGRETQYF
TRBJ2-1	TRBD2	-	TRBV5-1	TGCGCCAGCAGCTCCGGGACTAGCGCTGGGGATGAGCAGTTCTTC	CASSSGTSAGDEQFF
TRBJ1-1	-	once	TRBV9	TGTGCCAGCAGCGTAGGAGGGGGACAATGGGGCACTGAAGCTTTCTTT	CASSVGGGQWGTEAFF
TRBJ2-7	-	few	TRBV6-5	TGTGCCAGCAGTTACCTCCAGGAGCAGTACTTC	CASSYLQEQYF